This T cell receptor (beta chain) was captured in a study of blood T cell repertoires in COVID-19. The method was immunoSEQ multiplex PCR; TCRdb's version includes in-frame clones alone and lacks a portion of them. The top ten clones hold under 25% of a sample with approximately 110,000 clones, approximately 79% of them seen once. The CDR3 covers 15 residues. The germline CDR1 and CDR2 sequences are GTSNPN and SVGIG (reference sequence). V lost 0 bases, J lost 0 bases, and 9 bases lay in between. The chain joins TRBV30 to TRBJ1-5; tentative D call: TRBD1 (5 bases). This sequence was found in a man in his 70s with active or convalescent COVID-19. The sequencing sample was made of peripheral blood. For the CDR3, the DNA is TGTGCCTGGAGTGTACCGGGGGGTAGCAATCAGCCCCAGCATTTT. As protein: CAWSVPGGSNQPQHF.